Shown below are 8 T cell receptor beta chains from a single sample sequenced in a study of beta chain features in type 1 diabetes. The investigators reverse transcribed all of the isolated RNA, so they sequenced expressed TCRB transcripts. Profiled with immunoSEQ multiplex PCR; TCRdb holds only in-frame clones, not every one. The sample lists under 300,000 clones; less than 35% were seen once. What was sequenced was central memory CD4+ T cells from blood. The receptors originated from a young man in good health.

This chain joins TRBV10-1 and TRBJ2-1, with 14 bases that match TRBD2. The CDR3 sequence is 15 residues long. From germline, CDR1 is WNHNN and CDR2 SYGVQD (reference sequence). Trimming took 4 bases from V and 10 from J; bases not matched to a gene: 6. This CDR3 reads CASSAGLAGGREQFF. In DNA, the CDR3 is TGCGCCAGCAGTGCAGGACTAGCGGGAGGTCGGGAGCAGTTCTTC.

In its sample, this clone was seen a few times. The CDR3 protein is CASRRGQTDYNSPLHF. The CDR3 nucleotides are TGTGCCAGCAGAAGGGGTCAGACGGATTATAATTCACCCCTCCACTTT. The J gene is TRBJ1-6, the V gene TRBV6-6; D is possibly TRBD1 (5 bases). CDR3 length equals 16 residues. Trimming removed 6 bases from V and 4 bases from J, with 16 bases in between. Germline assignment: CDR1 MNHNY and CDR2 SVGAGI (reference sequence).

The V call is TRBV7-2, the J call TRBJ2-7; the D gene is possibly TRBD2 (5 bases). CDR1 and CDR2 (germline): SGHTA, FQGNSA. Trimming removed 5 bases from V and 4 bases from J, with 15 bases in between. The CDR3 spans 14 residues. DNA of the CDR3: TGTGCCAGCAGCCGAGGGCCCCCGAGATACGAGCAGTACTTC. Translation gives CASSRGPPRYEQYF.

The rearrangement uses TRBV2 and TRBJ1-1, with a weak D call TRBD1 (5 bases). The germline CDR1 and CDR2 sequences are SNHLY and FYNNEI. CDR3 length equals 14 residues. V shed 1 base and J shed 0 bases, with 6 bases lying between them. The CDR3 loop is CASSEGGLNTEAFF. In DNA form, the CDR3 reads TGTGCCAGCAGTGAAGGGGGACTGAACACTGAAGCTTTCTTT.

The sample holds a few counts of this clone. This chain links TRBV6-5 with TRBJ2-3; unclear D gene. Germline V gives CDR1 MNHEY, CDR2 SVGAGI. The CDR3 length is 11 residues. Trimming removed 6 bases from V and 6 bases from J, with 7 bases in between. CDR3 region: CASSNGDTQYF. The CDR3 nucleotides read TGTGCCAGCAGCAACGGGGATACGCAGTATTTT.

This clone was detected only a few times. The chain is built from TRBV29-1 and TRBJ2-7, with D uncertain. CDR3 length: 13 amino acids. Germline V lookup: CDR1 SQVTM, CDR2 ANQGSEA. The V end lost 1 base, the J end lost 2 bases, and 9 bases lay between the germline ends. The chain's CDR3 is CSVEVTETYEQYF. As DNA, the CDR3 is TGCAGCGTTGAAGTTACTGAAACCTACGAGCAGTACTTC.

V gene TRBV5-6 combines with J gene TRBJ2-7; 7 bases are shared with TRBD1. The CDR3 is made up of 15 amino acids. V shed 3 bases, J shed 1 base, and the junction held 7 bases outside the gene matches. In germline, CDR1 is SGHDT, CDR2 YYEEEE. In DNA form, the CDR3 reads TGTGCCAGCAGCTACAGGGGCCTAAAATCCTACGAGCAGTACTTC. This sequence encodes CASSYRGLKSYEQYF.

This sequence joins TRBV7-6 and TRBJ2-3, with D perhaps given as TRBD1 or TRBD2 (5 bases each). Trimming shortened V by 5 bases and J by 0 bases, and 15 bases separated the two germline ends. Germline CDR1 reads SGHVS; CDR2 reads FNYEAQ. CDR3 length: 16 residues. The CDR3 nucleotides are TGTGCCAGCAGCCTCGGGACGGCATCTAGCACAGATACGCAGTATTTT. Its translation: CASSLGTASSTDTQYF.